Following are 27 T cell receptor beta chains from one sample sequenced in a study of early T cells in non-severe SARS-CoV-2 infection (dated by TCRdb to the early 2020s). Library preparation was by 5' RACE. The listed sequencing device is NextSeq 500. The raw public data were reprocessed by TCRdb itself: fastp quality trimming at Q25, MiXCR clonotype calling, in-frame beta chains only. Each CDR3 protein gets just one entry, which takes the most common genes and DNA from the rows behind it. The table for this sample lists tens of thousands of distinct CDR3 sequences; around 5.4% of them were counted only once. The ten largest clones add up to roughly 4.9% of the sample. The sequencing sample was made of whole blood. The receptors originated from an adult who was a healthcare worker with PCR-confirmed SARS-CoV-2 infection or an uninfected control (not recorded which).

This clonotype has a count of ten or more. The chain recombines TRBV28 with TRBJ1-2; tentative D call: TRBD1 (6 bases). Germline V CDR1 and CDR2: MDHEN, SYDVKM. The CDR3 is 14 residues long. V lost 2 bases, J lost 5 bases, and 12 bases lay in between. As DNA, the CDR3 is TGTGCCAGCAGTTTAAGTGGGGGGCCGTATGGCTACACCTTC. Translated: CASSLSGGPYGYTF.

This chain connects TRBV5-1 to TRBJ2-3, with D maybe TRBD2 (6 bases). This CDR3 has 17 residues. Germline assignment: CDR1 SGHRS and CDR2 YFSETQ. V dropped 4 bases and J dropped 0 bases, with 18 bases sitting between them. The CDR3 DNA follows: TGCGCCAGCAGCGCGGGACTGGCCCCCTATAGCACAGATACGCAGTATTTT. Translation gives CASSAGLAPYSTDTQYF.

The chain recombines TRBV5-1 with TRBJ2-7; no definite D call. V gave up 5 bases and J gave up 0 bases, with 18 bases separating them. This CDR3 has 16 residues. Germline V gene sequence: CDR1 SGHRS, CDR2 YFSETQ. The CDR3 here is CASRDALSSFSYEQYF. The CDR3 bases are TGCGCCAGCAGGGATGCCTTAAGCTCCTTCTCCTACGAGCAGTACTTC.

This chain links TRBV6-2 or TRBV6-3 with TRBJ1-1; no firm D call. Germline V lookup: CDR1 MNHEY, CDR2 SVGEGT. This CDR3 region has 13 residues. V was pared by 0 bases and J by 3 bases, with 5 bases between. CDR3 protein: CASSYSMDTEAFF. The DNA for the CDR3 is TGTGCCAGCAGTTACTCGATGGACACTGAAGCTTTCTTT.

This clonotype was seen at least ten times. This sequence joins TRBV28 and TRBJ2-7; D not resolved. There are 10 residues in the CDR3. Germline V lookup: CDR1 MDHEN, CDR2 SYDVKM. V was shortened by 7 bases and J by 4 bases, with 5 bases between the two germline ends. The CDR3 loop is CASKRYEQYF. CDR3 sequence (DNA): TGTGCCAGCAAACGGTACGAGCAGTACTTC.

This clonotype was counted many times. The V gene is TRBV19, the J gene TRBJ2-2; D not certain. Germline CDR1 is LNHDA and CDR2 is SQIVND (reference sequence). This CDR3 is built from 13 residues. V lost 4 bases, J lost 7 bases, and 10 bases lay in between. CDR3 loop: CASSTLGGGELFF. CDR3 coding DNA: TGTGCCAGTAGTACCCTCGGCGGCGGGGAGCTGTTTTTT.

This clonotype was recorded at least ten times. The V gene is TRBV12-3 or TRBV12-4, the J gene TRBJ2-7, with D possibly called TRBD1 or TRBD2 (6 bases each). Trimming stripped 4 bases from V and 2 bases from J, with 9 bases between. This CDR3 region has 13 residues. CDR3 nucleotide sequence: TGTGCCAGCAGTTACGGGGGCACCTACGAGCAGTACTTC. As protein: CASSYGGTYEQYF.

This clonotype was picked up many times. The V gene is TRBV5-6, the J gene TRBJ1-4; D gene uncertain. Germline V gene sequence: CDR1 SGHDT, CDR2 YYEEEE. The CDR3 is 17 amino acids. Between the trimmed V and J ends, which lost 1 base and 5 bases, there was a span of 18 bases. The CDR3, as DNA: TGTGCCAGCAGCTTGTGGGCGGTACACGCCATAAATGAAAAACTGTTTTTT. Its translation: CASSLWAVHAINEKLFF.

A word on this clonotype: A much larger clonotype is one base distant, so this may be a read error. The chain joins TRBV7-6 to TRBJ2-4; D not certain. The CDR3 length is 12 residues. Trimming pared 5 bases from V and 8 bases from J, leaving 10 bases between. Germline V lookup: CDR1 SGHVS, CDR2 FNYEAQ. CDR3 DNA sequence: TGTGCCAGCAGCCCGCGTGAGGACATTCAGTACTTC. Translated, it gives CASSPREDIQYF.

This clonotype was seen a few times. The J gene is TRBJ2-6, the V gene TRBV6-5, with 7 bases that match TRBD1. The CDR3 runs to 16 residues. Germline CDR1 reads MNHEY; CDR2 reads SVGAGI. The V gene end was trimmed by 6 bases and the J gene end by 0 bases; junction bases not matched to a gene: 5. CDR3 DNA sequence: TGTGCCAGCAGGCGACAGGGAAGCTCTGGGGCCAACGTCCTGACTTTC. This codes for CASRRQGSSGANVLTF.

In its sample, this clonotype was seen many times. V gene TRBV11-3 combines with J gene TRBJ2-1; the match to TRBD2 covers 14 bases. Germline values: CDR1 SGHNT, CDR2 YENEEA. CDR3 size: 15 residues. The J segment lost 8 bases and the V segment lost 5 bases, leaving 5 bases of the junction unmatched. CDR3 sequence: CASSEGLAGVDEQFF. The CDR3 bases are TGTGCCAGCAGCGAGGGACTAGCGGGAGTTGATGAGCAGTTCTTC.

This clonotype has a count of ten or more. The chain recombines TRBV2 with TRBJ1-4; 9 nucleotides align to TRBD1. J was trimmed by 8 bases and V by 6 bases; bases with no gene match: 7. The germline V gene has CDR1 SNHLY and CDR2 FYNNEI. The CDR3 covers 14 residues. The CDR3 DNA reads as TGTGCCAGCAGAGAGGACAGGGGAAGCGAAAAACTGTTTTTT. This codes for CASREDRGSEKLFF.

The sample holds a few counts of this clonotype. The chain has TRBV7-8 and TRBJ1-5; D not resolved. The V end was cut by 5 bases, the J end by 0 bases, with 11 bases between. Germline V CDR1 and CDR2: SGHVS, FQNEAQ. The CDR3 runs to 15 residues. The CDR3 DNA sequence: TGTGCCAGCAGCACGGGGAGGGATAGCAATCAGCCCCAGCATTTT. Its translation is CASSTGRDSNQPQHF.

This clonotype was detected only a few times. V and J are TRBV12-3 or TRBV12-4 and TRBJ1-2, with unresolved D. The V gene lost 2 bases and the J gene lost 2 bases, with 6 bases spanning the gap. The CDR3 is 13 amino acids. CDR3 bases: TGTGCCAGCAGTTTAAAAGGGAACTATGGCTACACCTTC. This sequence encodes CASSLKGNYGYTF.

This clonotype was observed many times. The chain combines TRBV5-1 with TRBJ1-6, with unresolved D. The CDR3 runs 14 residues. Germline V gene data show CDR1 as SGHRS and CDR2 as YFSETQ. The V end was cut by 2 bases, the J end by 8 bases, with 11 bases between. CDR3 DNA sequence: TGCGCCAGCAGCTTTTCTCGGGAGGATTCACCCCTCCACTTT. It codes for CASSFSREDSPLHF.

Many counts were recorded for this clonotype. CDR3: CASSKWGREGREYEQYF. CDR3 DNA: TGTGCCAGCTCAAAGTGGGGGCGAGAGGGCCGAGAATACGAGCAGTACTTC. The rearrangement joins TRBV18 to TRBJ2-7; D perhaps matches TRBD1 (6 bases). CDR1 is KGHSH, CDR2 LQKENI, per germline. The CDR3 is made up of 17 amino acids. V lost 5 bases, J lost 4 bases, and 24 bases lay in between.

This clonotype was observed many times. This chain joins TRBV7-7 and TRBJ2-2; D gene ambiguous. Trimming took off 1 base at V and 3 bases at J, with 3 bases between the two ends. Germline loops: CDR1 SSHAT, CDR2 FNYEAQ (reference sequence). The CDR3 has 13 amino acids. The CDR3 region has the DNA TGTGCCAGCAGCTTAGTTGACACCGGGGAGCTGTTTTTT. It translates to CASSLVDTGELFF.

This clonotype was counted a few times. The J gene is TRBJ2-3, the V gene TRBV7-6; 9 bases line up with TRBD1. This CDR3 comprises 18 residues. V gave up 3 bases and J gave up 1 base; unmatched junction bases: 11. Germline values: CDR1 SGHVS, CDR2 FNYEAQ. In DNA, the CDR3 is TGTGCCAGCAGCTTTTCACCGGGACAGGGAGGGGGCACAGATACGCAGTATTTT. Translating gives CASSFSPGQGGGTDTQYF.

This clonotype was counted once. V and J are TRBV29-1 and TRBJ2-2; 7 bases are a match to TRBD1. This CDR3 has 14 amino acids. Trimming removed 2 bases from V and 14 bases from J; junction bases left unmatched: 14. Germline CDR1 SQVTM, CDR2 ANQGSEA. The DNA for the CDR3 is TGCAGCGTTGAACTGACAGGGACCACCGGAACACTGTTTTTT. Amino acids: CSVELTGTTGTLFF.

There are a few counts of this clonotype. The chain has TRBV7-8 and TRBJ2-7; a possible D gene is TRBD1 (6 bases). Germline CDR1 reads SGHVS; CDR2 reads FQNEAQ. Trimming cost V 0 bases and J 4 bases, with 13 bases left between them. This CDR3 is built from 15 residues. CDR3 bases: TGTGCCAGCAGCTTAGCGACAGGCGGAACATACGAGCAGTACTTC. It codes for CASSLATGGTYEQYF.

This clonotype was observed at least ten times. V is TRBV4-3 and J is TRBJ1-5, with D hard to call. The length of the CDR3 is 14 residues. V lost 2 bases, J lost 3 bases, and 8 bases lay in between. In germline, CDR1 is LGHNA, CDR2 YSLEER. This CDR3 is CASSQNAINQPQHF. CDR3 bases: TGCGCCAGCAGCCAAAATGCCATCAATCAGCCCCAGCATTTT.

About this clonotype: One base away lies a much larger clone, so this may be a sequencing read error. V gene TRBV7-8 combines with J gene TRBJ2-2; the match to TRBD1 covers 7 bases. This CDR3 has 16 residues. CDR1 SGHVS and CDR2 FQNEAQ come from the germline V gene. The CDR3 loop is CASSYHWGQNTGDLFF. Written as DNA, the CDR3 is TGTGCCAGCAGCTACCACTGGGGACAGAACACCGGGGACCTGTTTTTT.

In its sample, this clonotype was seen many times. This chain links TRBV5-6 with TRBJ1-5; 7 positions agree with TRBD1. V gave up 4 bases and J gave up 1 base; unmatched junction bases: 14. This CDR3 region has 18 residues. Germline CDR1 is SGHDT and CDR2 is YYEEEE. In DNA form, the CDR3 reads TGTGCCAGCAGCGCCCCTAAACCAGGGGGTAAAAGCAATCAGCCCCAGCATTTT. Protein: CASSAPKPGGKSNQPQHF.

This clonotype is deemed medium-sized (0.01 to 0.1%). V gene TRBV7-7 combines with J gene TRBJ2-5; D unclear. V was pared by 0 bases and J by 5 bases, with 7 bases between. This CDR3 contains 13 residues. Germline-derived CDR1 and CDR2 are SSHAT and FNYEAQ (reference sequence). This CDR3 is CASSLAGDETQYF. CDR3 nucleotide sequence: TGTGCCAGCAGCTTAGCTGGAGACGAGACCCAGTACTTC.

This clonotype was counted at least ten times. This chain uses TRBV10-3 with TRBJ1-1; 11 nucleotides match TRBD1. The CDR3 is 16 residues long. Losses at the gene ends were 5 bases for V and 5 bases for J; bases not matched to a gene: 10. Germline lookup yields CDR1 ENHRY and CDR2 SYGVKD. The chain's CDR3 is CAISTPGTGGMTEAFF. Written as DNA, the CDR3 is TGTGCCATCAGTACCCCCGGGACAGGGGGGATGACTGAAGCTTTCTTT.

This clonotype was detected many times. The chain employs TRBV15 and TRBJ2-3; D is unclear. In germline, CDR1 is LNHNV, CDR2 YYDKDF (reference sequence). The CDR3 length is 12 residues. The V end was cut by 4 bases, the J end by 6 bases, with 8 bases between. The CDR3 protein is CATSTVVDTQYF. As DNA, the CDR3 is TGTGCCACCAGCACCGTCGTGGATACGCAGTATTTT.

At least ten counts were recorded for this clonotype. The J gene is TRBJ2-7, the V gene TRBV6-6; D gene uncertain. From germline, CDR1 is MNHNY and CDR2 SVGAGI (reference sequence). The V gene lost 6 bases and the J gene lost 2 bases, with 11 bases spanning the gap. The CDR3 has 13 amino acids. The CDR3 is CASSPSTAYEQYF. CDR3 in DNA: TGTGCCAGCAGCCCCTCCACAGCCTACGAGCAGTACTTC.